This TCR beta chain was recovered during a study of vaccination effects on CD4 cells after COVID-19. Whole-study context: Post-vaccine specimens were collected at a median of 72 days following the second dose.

For this clone: The antigen is undetermined.

Assay used: immunoSEQ multiplex PCR; TCRdb lists only in-frame clones, some missing. The sample yields 20,000 to 25,000 clones, more than 65% seen once. Trimming cost V 1 base and J 0 bases, with 13 bases left between them. The CDR3 spans 17 residues. The germline gives CDR1 MNHEY, CDR2 SVGEGT. Pools of viral peptides were used by the ViraFEST assay to expand antigen-specific CD4+ T cells ahead of sequencing. Following an approximately eleven-day culture, CD4+ T cells were purified. Either the BNT162b2 or mRNA-1273 vaccine was given to participants in two doses. The vaccine recipients had no prior SARS-CoV-2 infection, with negative nucleocapsid antibodies. IL-2 medium supplanted half the medium on days 3 and 7.

This rearrangement joins TRBV6-2 or TRBV6-3 to TRBJ1-5; perhaps TRBD1 as D (6 bases). The source is a human donor who received a COVID-19 vaccine. Specimen: CD4+ T cells from PBMCs cultured with SARS-CoV-2 spike peptides, collected after COVID-19 vaccination. The CDR3 is CASSYWVRTDSNQPQHF. As DNA, the CDR3 is TGTGCCAGCAGTTACTGGGTAAGGACAGATAGCAATCAGCCCCAGCATTTT.